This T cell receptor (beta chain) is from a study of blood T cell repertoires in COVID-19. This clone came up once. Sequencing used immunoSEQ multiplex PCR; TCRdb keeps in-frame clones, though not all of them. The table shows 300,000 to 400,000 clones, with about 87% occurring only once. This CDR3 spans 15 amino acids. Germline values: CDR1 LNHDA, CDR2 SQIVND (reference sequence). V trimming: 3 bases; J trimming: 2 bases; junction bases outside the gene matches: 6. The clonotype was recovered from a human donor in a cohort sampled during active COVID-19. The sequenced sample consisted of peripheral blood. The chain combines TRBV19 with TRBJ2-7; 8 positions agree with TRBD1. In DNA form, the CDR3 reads TGTGCCAGTAGTATGGACAGGGAGAGGACCTACGAGCAGTACTTC. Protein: CASSMDRERTYEQYF.